This T cell receptor beta chain is drawn from a study of T cell repertoires in cytomegalovirus infection. Overall study findings and caveats: HLA-C-restricted, CMV-specific TCR beta clonotypes were dominant ex vivo.

The CDR3 spans 13 residues. Germline lookup yields CDR1 SEHNR and CDR2 FQNEAQ (reference sequence). From the reads, TCRdb called clonotypes with MiXCR, one entry per CDR3 protein. The data hold 700,000 to 850,000 distinct CDR3 sequences, with about 33% observed a single time. To note about this clonotype: Antigen: not known. At one end, the junction sequence differs from germline, possibly due to a read error.

The chain has TRBV7-9 and TRBJ2-2; TRBD1 aligns across 8 bases. The starting material was cultured CD8+ T cells from PBMCs, obtained from culture after CMV antigen stimulation. This clonotype was sampled from a human donor in good health (CMV status not recorded). Some clones in this sample may be carry-over from other donors' samples. Here the CDR3 DNA reads TGTGTCAGCAGCGGTTTGGGGACAGGAGAGCTGTTTTTT. Protein sequence: CVSSGLGTGELFF.